The subject of this entry is one TCR beta chain. The data are from a study of blood T cell repertoires in COVID-19. At the level of the study: Sites in the United States, Italy and Spain provided acute and convalescent COVID-19 samples.

Authors' methods: Amplification from reference gene primers served as the basis for estimated nucleated cell counts. Libraries were prepared by immunoSEQ multiplex PCR; TCRdb keeps only in-frame clonotypes and omits some of them. Clone size and V and J calls were adopted from that table, with D and trimming inferred from the DNA. The table shows fewer than 200,000 clones, with roughly 80% occurring only once. Trimming took 4 bases from V and 5 from J; bases not matched to a gene: 5. The germline V gene encodes CDR1 MNHEY and CDR2 SVGEGT. The CDR3 is 14 amino acids. This chain joins TRBV6-2 or TRBV6-3 and TRBJ2-7, with TRBD1 matching over 10 bases. This TCR was sampled from a man in his 70s with active or convalescent COVID-19. What was sequenced was peripheral blood. The CDR3 DNA follows: TGTGCCAGCAGTTTGACAGGGGGCTTCGACGAGCAGTACTTC. The encoded protein is CASSLTGGFDEQYF.